This T cell receptor beta chain was sequenced for a study of immune characterization of retroperitoneal liposarcoma. Germline loops: CDR1 SGHAT, CDR2 FQNNGV. The CDR3 sequence is 17 residues long. V dropped 5 bases and J dropped 0 bases, with 18 bases sitting between them. TCRdb redid the calling of the PCR reads with MiXCR, one entry per CDR3 protein. The sample includes 3,000 to 3,500 distinct CDR3 sequences, approximately 45% of them seen just once. The sequencing sample was made of tumor tissue. The chain couples TRBV11-2 to TRBJ2-3; D perhaps matches TRBD2 (6 bases). The source of this sequence is a male donor with retroperitoneal liposarcoma. In nucleotides, the CDR3 is TGTGCCAGCAGCCACCAAGACTTAGCGGAGAGCACAGATACGCAGTATTTT. Amino acid sequence: CASSHQDLAESTDTQYF.